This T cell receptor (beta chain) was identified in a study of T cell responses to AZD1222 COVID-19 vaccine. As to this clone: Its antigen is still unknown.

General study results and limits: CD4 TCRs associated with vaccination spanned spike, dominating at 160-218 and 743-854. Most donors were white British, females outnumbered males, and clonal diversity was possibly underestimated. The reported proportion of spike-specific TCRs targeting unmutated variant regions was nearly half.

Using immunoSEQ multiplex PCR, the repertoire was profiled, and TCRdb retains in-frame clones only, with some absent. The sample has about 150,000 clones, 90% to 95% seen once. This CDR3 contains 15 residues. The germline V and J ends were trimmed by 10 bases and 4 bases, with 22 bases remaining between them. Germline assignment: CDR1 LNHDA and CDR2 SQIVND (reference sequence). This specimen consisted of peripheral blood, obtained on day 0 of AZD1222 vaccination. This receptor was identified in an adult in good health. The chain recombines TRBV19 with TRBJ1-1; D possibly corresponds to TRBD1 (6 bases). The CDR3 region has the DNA TGTGCCACCTTTTCCGGGGGGCTCCCCTCCACTGAAGCTTTCTTT. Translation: CATFSGGLPSTEAFF.